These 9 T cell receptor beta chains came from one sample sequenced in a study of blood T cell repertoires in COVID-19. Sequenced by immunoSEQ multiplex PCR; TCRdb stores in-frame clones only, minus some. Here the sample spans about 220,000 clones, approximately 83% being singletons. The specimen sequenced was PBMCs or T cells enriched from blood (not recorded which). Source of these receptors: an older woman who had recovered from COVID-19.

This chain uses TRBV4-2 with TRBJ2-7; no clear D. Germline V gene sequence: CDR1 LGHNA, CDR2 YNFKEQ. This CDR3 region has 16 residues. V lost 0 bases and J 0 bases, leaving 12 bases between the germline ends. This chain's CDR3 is CASSQDRSLSSYEQYF. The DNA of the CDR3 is TGTGCCAGCAGCCAAGATCGAAGTTTGAGCTCCTACGAGCAGTACTTC.

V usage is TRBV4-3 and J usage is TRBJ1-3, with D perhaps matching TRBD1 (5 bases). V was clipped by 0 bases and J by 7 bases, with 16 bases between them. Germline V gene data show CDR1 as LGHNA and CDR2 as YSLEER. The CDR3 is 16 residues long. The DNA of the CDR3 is TGCGCCAGCAGCCAAGAGGTGGGCAGGGAGGTGAACACCATATATTTT. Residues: CASSQEVGREVNTIYF.

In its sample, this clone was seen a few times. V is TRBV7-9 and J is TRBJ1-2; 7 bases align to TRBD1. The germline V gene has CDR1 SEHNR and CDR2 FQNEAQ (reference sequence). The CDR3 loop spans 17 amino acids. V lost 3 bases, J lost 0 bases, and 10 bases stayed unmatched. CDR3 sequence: CASSFPPGQSSNYGYTF. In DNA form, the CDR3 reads TGTGCCAGCAGCTTCCCTCCGGGACAGAGCTCTAACTATGGCTACACCTTC.

The CDR3 loop reads CASSLEGADTGELFF. CDR3 DNA sequence: TGTGCCAGCAGCTTAGAGGGGGCGGACACCGGGGAGCTGTTTTTT. V usage is TRBV11-2 and J usage is TRBJ2-2, with TRBD1 as a possible D gene (6 bases). This CDR3 contains 15 residues. CDR1 is SGHAT and CDR2 is FQNNGV in the germline V gene. V lost 0 bases, J lost 3 bases, and 8 bases lay in between.

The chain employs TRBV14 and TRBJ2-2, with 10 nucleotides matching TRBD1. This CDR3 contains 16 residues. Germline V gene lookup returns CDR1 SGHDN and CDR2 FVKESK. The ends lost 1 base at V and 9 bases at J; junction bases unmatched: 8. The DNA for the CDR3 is TGTGCCAGCAGCCAAGCGGGACAGGGGTTTGGTCGGGAGCTGTTTTTT. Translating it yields CASSQAGQGFGRELFF.

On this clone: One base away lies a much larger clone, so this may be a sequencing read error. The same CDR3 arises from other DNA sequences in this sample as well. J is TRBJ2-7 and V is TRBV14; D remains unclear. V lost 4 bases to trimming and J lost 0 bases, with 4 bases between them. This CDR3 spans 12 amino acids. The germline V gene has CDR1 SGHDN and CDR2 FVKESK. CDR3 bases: TGTGCCAGCAGCCGGAGCTCCTACGAGCAGTACTTC. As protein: CASSRSSYEQYF.

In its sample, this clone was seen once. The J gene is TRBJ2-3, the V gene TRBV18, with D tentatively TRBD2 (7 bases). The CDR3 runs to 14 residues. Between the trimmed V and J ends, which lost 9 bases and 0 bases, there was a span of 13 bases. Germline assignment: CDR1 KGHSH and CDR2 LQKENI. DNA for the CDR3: TGTGCCAGTGCGGGGGCCCTGAGCACAGATACGCAGTATTTT. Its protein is CASAGALSTDTQYF.

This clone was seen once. CDR3 loop: CASSSGAPGNTIYF. The CDR3 coding sequence is TGTGCCAGCAGCTCAGGGGCTCCTGGAAACACCATATATTTT. This chain joins TRBV7-2 and TRBJ1-3; the D gene is possibly TRBD1 (6 bases). CDR3 size: 14 residues. The germline V gene encodes CDR1 SGHTA and CDR2 FQGNSA. V was trimmed by 4 bases and J by 2 bases, leaving 9 bases between them.

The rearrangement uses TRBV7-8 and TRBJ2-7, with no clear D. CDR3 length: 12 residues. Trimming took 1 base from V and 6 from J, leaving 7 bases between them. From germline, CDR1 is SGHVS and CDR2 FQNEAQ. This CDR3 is CASSLVRLEQYF. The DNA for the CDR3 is TGTGCCAGCAGCTTAGTCCGTCTCGAGCAGTACTTC.